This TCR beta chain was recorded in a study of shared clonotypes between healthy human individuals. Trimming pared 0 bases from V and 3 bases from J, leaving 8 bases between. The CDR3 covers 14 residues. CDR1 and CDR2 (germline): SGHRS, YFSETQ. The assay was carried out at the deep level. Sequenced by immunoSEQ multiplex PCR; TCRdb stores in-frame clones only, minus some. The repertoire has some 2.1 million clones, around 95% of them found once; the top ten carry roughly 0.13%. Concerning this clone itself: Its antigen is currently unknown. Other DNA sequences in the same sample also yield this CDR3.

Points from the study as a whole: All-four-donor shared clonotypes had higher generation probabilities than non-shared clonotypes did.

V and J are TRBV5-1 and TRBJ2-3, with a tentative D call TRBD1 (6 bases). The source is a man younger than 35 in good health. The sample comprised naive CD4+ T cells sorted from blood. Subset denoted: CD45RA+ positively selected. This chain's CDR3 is CASSLGQVTDTQYF. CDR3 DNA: TGCGCCAGCAGCTTGGGACAGGTAACAGATACGCAGTATTTT. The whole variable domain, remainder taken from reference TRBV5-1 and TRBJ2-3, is KAGVTQTPRYLIKTRGQQVTLSCSPISGHRSVSWYQQTPGQGLQFLFEYFSETQRNKGNFPGRFSGRQFSNSRSEMNVSTLELGDSALYLCASSLGQVTDTQYFGPGTRLTVL.